What follows is one T cell receptor beta chain and its context. This table comes from immunoSEQ multiplex PCR, and its TCRdb copy is limited to in-frame clones, with some not included. The profile shows 40,000 or so clones, 70% to 85% of them singletons. Trimming cost V 4 bases and J 4 bases, with 6 bases left between them. Germline lookup yields CDR1 SGHTA and CDR2 FQGNSA. This CDR3 contains 12 residues. The sample is drawn from a study of PD-L1 blockade in urothelial cancer. Locally advanced or metastatic urothelial carcinoma was present in patients. This chain joins TRBV7-2 and TRBJ2-3, with D uncertain. The sequencing used PBMCs, collected around atezolizumab (anti-PD-L1) treatment. This clonotype originated in a man between 60 and 75 years old with urothelial cancer. CDR3 region: CASSSNSDTQYF. The CDR3 DNA is TGTGCCAGCAGCTCCAACTCAGATACGCAGTATTTT.